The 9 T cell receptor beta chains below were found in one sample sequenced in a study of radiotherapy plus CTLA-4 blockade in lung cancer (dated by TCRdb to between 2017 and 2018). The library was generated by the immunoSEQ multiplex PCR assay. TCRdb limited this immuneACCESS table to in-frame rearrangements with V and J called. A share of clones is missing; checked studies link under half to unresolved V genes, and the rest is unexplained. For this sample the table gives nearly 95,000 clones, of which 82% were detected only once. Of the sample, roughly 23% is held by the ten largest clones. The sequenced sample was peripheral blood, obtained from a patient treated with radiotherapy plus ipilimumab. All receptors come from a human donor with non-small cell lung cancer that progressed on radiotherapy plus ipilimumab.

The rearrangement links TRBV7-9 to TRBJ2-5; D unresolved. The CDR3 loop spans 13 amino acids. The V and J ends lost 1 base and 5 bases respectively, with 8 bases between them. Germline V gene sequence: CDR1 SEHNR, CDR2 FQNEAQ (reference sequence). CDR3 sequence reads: CASSLGLRETQYF. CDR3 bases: TGTGCCAGCAGCTTAGGGTTGAGGGAGACCCAGTACTTC.

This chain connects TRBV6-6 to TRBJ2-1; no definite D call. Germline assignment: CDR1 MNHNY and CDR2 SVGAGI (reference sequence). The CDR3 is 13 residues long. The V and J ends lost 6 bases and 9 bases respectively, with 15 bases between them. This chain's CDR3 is CASSRWGGGEQFF. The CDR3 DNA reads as TGTGCCAGCAGCCGCTGGGGTGGTGGTGAGCAGTTCTTC.

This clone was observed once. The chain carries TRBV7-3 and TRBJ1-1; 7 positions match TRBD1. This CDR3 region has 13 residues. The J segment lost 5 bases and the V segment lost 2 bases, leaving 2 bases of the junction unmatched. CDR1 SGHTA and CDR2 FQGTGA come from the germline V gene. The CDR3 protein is CASSLVQGTEAFF. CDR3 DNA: TGTGCCAGCAGCTTAGTACAGGGGACTGAAGCTTTCTTT. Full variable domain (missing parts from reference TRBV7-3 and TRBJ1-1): GAGVSQTPSNKVTEKGKYVELRCDPISGHTALYWYRQSLGQGPEFLIYFQGTGAADDSGLPNDRFFAVRPEGSVSTLKIQRTERGDSAVYLCASSLVQGTEAFFGQGTRLTVV.

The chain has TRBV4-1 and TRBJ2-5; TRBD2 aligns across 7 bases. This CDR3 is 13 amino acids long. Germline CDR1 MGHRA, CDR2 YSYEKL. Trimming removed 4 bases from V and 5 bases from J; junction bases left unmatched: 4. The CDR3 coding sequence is TGCGCCAGCAGCCCAACACTAGCGGAGACCCAGTACTTC. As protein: CASSPTLAETQYF.

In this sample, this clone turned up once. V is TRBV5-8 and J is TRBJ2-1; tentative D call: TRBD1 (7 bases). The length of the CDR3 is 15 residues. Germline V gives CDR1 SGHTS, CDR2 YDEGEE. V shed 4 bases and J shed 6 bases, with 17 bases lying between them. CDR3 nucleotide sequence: TGTGCCAGCAGCCGTCGACAGGGAGGTCGCAATGAGCAGTTCTTC. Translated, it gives CASSRRQGGRNEQFF.

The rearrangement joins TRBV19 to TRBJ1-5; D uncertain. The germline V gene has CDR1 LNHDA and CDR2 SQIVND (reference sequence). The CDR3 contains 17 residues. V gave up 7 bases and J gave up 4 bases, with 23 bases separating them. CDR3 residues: CASTLVHGLASNQPQHF. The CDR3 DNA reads TGTGCCAGTACTCTAGTCCACGGACTAGCAAGTAATCAGCCCCAGCATTTT.

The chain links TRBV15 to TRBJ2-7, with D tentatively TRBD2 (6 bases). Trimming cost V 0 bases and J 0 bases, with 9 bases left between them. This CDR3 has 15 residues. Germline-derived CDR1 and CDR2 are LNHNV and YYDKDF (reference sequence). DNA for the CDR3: TGTGCCACCAGCAGAGAGCGGACTACCTCCTACGAGCAGTACTTC. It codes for CATSRERTTSYEQYF. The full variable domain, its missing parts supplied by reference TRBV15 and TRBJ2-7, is DAMVIQNPRYQVTQFGKPVTLSCSQTLNHNVMYWYQQKSSQAPKLLFHYYDKDFNNEADTPDNFQSRRPNTSFCFLDIRSPGLGDTAMYLCATSRERTTSYEQYFGPGTRLTVT.

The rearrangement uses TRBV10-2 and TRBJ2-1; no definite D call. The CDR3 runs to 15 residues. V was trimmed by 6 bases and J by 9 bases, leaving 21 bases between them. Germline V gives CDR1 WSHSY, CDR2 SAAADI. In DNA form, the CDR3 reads TGCGCCAGCAGGTACGACATTACAACCTGGGGTGAGCAGTTCTTC. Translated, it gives CASRYDITTWGEQFF.

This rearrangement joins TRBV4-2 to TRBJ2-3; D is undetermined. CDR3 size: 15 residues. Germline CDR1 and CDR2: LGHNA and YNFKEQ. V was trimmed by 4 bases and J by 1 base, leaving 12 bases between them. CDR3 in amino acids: CASSLFSAGTDTQYF. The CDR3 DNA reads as TGTGCCAGCAGCCTCTTTTCCGCGGGCACAGATACGCAGTATTTT.